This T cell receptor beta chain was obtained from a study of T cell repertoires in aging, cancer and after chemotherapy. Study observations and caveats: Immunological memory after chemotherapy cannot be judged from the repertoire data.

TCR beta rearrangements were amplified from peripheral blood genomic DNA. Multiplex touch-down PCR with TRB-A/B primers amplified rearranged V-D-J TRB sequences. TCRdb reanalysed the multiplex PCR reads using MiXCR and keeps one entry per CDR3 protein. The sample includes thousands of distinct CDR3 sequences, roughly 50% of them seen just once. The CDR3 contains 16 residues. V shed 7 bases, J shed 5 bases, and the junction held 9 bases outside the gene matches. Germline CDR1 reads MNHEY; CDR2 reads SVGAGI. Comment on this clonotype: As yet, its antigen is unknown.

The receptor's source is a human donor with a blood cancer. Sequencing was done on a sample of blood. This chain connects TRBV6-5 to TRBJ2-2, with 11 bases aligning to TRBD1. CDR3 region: CASTYLGTGGTGELFF. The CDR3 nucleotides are TGTGCCAGCACATACCTCGGGACAGGGGGAACCGGGGAGCTGTTTTTT.